This paragraph covers one T cell receptor (beta chain) sequence. Its antigen is unidentified. This sample is part of a study of a mutant IDH1 vaccine in newly diagnosed glioma. The time point denotes: week 23, last vaccination. Each vaccine dose was 300 ug of mutant IDH1 20-mer peptide, with topical imiquimod. CDR1 is SEHNR and CDR2 is FQNEAQ in the germline V gene (reference sequence). Trimming removed 3 bases from V and 0 bases from J, with 5 bases in between. The CDR3 covers 13 residues. Assay: immunoSEQ multiplex PCR; the TCRdb copy retains only in-frame clones and omits some. The repertoire holds roughly 30,000 clones, about four fifths seen once, with under 20% in the top ten.

V and J are TRBV7-9 and TRBJ1-2; D not resolved. The material sequenced was PBMCs, taken from a glioma patient whose treatment included an IDH1 peptide vaccine. This clonotype was sampled from a woman under 40 with glioma. CDR3 residues: CASSFDTNYGYTF. The CDR3 DNA is TGTGCCAGCAGCTTTGACACTAACTATGGCTACACCTTC.